This section outlines one TCR beta chain sequence together with its context. Its target is unknown. PCR was performed using 60 Vbeta and 13 Jbeta primers. Only in-frame clones appear in the TCRdb table, and some are missing; sequencing was by immunoSEQ multiplex PCR. This sample has approximately 75,000 clones, with around 84% found just once. This sample stems from a study of cytomegalovirus exposure and HLA in healthy donors. The junction had 6 bases not matched to a gene; V was cut back by 5 bases and J by 6 bases. The CDR3 consists of 15 residues. The germline V gene encodes CDR1 MNHEY and CDR2 SVGAGI. Study results and limitations: CMV serostatus was the only recorded immune exposure for donors.

Sequencing was performed on PBMCs. The sequence derives from a man in his sixties or seventies in good health and CMV-seropositive. The V gene is TRBV6-5, the J gene TRBJ2-1; TRBD2 matches 11 bases. CDR3 protein: CASSKPGLAANEQFF. CDR3 DNA sequence: TGTGCCAGCAGTAAGCCGGGACTAGCGGCCAATGAGCAGTTCTTC.